Following are 20 T cell receptor beta chains from one sample sequenced in a study of breast tumors, draining lymph nodes, adjacent tissues. TCRdb called the multiplex PCR reads again in MiXCR, with one record for every CDR3 protein. The table lists some 97,000 distinct CDR3 sequences, 20% to 25% of them singletons. The lymph nodes were axillary draining lymph nodes from breast cancer patients. Material for sequencing was axillary lymph node tissue. These receptors were taken from a female donor with breast cancer. Some clones in this sample may be carry-over from other donors' samples.

Note on this clonotype: Just one base apart from a much larger clone, this may be a read error. The rearrangement uses TRBV7-3 and TRBJ1-5; D ambiguous. V was pared by 5 bases and J by 12 bases, with 14 bases between. This CDR3 is built from 12 residues. The germline gives CDR1 SGHTA, CDR2 FQGTGA. CDR3 bases: TGTGCCAGCAGCCCGAGGGTAGTAGGCCAGCATTTT. This gives the protein CASSPRVVGQHF.

This clonotype was observed at least ten times. The V and J genes are TRBV9 and TRBJ2-2; D remains unclear. The V and J ends lost 4 bases and 0 bases respectively, with 16 bases between them. CDR1 is SGDLS, CDR2 YYNGEE, per germline. CDR3 size: 17 residues. CDR3 sequence: CASSFPVVQPNTGELFF. In DNA form, the CDR3 reads TGTGCCAGCAGCTTCCCGGTGGTACAGCCGAACACCGGGGAGCTGTTTTTT.

V usage is TRBV5-1 and J usage is TRBJ1-1, with TRBD1 identical over 8 bases. J lost 4 bases, V lost 4 bases, and 6 bases had no gene match. The CDR3 has 14 residues. The germline CDR1 and CDR2 sequences are SGHRS and YFSETQ. CDR3 DNA: TGCGCCAGCAGCCCCGGACAGGGACGCACTGAAGCTTTCTTT. Amino acids: CASSPGQGRTEAFF.

Of note for this clonotype: A much larger clone is a single base away; this may be a read error. The CDR3 coding sequence is TGTGCCAGCAGAATATACGGACAGGAAGAGCAGCTCTTC. Encoded protein: CASRIYGQEEQLF. The chain couples TRBV27 to TRBJ2-1, with 7 bases identical to TRBD1. Germline CDR1 reads MNHEY; CDR2 reads SMNVEV (reference sequence). CDR3 length: 13 residues.

This clonotype has at least ten counts. V usage is TRBV2 and J usage is TRBJ1-5; D not certain. Germline CDR1 reads SNHLY; CDR2 reads FYNNEI. The CDR3 totals 14 residues. Trimming pared 4 bases from V and 6 bases from J, leaving 13 bases between. For the CDR3, the DNA is TGTGCCAGCAGTGCTATTAGGTCCCCTCAGCCCCAGCATTTT. It specifies CASSAIRSPQPQHF.

Worth noting for this clonotype: This may come from a read error, since a much larger clone is one base off. The DNA of the CDR3 is TGTGCCGGCAGTCGATTAGCGGGGATCAATGAGCAGTTCTTC. Translating gives CAGSRLAGINEQFF. This chain connects TRBV9 to TRBJ2-1, with 8 nucleotides matching TRBD2. Germline V gene data show CDR1 as SGDLS and CDR2 as YYNGEE. The CDR3 has 14 amino acids.

This clonotype has a single count. CDR3 protein: CASSPLEGRAFF. The CDR3 region has the DNA TGCGCCAGCAGCCCTCTCGAGGGGAGGGCTTTCTTT. This chain uses TRBV4-1 with TRBJ1-1; tentatively, D is TRBD1 (5 bases). CDR1 and CDR2 from the germline V gene are MGHRA and YSYEKL. Trimming took 4 bases from V and 11 from J, leaving 14 bases between them. This CDR3 has 12 amino acids.

This clonotype was counted at least ten times. For the CDR3, the DNA is TGTGCCAGCAGCCAGGACCCCTATGGCTACACCTTC. This gives the protein CASSQDPYGYTF. The J gene is TRBJ1-2, the V gene TRBV13; unclear D gene. This CDR3 spans 12 amino acids. CDR1 and CDR2 from the germline V gene are PRHDT and FYEKMQ (reference sequence). Deletions cut 5 bases from V and 4 bases from J, with 8 bases between.

This clonotype was counted many times. The genes are TRBV2 and TRBJ1-2, with D maybe TRBD1 (5 bases). With 2 bases removed from V and 4 bases from J, the gap between germline ends came to 8 bases. Germline V gives CDR1 SNHLY, CDR2 FYNNEI. The CDR3 spans 13 residues. The CDR3: CASSEQGTYGYTF. The DNA of the CDR3 is TGTGCCAGCAGTGAACAGGGCACCTATGGCTACACCTTC.

This clonotype has only a few counts. V gene TRBV28 combines with J gene TRBJ2-1, with 8 positions matching TRBD2. This CDR3 is 16 amino acids long. Germline values: CDR1 MDHEN, CDR2 SYDVKM. V trimming: 5 bases; J trimming: 8 bases; junction bases outside the gene matches: 14. This CDR3 is CASSPQSGSGTDEQFF. CDR3 nucleotide sequence: TGTGCCAGCAGTCCCCAGAGCGGGAGTGGTACTGATGAGCAGTTCTTC.

By sample fraction, this clonotype is medium-sized (0.01 to 0.1%). V usage is TRBV27 and J usage is TRBJ1-6, with a tentative D call TRBD1 (5 bases). V was trimmed by 1 base and J by 7 bases, leaving 11 bases between them. The germline V gene has CDR1 MNHEY and CDR2 SMNVEV (reference sequence). The CDR3 totals 15 residues. CDR3 bases: TGTGCCAGCAGTTTATTTTGGGGGGGGAATTCACCCCTCCACTTT. It codes for CASSLFWGGNSPLHF.

Many counts were recorded for this clonotype. The V and J genes are TRBV5-1 and TRBJ2-1; TRBD2 is a possible D gene (7 bases). Germline V gene lookup returns CDR1 SGHRS and CDR2 YFSETQ. Trimming took 2 bases from V and 7 from J, leaving 19 bases between them. The CDR3 is 16 amino acids. In DNA form, the CDR3 reads TGCGCCAGCAGCTTAGCTTGGGGGGGCAATGGGAATGAGCAGTTCTTC. This encodes CASSLAWGGNGNEQFF. Combining the CDR3 with reference TRBV5-1 and TRBJ2-1 gives the whole variable domain KAGVTQTPRYLIKTRGQQVTLSCSPISGHRSVSWYQQTPGQGLQFLFEYFSETQRNKGNFPGRFSGRQFSNSRSEMNVSTLELGDSALYLCASSLAWGGNGNEQFFGPGTRLTVL.

The chain couples TRBV7-2 to TRBJ2-5; possible D gene TRBD2, 6 bases. From germline, CDR1 is SGHTA and CDR2 FQGNSA. This CDR3 region has 13 residues. V lost 0 bases and J lost 7, with 9 bases in between. The CDR3 protein is CASSLAGGGTQYF. The CDR3, as DNA: TGTGCCAGCAGCTTAGCGGGAGGAGGGACCCAGTACTTC. The full variable domain, with the rest looked up from reference TRBV7-2 and TRBJ2-5, is GAGVSQSPSNKVTEKGKDVELRCDPISGHTALYWYRQSLGQGLEFLIYFQGNSAPDKSGLPSDRFSAERTGGSVSTLTIQRTQQEDSAVYLCASSLAGGGTQYFGPGTRLLVL.

This clonotype has a count of ten or more. The gene calls are TRBV7-9 and TRBJ2-7, with 7 positions matching TRBD1. The CDR3 runs 15 residues. Germline V gene sequence: CDR1 SEHNR, CDR2 FQNEAQ (reference sequence). V lost 0 bases and J lost 5; bases outside the gene matches: 7. The CDR3 DNA reads as TGTGCCAGCAGCTTAGCACTAGGGACAGTTGACGAGCAGTACTTC. This translates into CASSLALGTVDEQYF.

The CDR3 is CAWREGSVNTGELFF. CDR3 in DNA: TGTGCCTGGAGAGAGGGGTCGGTGAACACCGGGGAGCTGTTTTTT. The J gene is TRBJ2-2, the V gene TRBV30; D assignment may be TRBD1 or TRBD2 (5 bases each). This CDR3 contains 15 residues. Germline V CDR1 and CDR2: GTSNPN, SVGIG (reference sequence). The V and J ends lost 3 bases and 1 base respectively, with 12 bases between them.

This clonotype showed up many times. The chain carries TRBV5-8 and TRBJ1-5; D is uncertain. This CDR3 is built from 16 residues. Germline V gives CDR1 SGHTS, CDR2 YDEGEE. With 1 base removed from V and 0 bases from J, the gap between germline ends came to 11 bases. The CDR3 bases are TGTGCCAGCAGCTTGTCGTGGATTTATAGCAATCAGCCCCAGCATTTT. Protein: CASSLSWIYSNQPQHF.

This clonotype showed up many times. The chain combines TRBV7-2 with TRBJ2-2, with D unresolved. Trimming removed 6 bases at V and 2 bases at J, with 7 bases between. This CDR3 region has 13 residues. The germline V gene has CDR1 SGHTA and CDR2 FQGNSA. In nucleotides, the CDR3 is TGTGCCAGCAGTGAAACAAACACCGGGGAGCTGTTTTTT. Translation gives CASSETNTGELFF.

This clonotype was found many times. The V and J genes are TRBV10-3 and TRBJ2-7; 8 bases are a match to TRBD2. The germline V gene has CDR1 ENHRY and CDR2 SYGVKD. The CDR3 consists of 15 residues. The V segment lost 7 bases and the J segment 1 base; nucleotides outside the gene matches: 9. For the CDR3, the DNA is TGTGCCATCACCCAGGGGAGCGGGGGATCCTACGAGCAGTACTTC. This codes for CAITQGSGGSYEQYF.

Ten or more counts support this clonotype. The CDR3 bases are TGTGCCAGTAGTACAGGGGATCAGCCCCAGCATTTT. Residues: CASSTGDQPQHF. The chain recombines TRBV19 with TRBJ1-5, with D possibly being TRBD1 (6 bases). Germline loops: CDR1 LNHDA, CDR2 SQIVND (reference sequence). Trimming removed 4 bases at V and 5 bases at J, with 6 bases between. CDR3 size: 12 residues. The full variable domain, rest sourced from reference TRBV19 and TRBJ1-5, is DGGITQSPKYLFRKEGQNVTLSCEQNLNHDAMYWYRQDPGQGLRLIYYSQIVNDFQKGDIAEGYSVSREKKESFPLTVTSAQKNPTAFYLCASSTGDQPQHFGDGTRLSIL.

Many counts were recorded for this clonotype. V and J are TRBV9 and TRBJ2-1; 9 positions agree with TRBD2. V was pared by 5 bases and J by 5 bases, with 14 bases of the junction left unmatched. The CDR3 sequence is 17 residues long. Germline CDR1 is SGDLS and CDR2 is YYNGEE. This CDR3 reads CASSPTSGTSPHNEQFF. The CDR3 nucleotides read TGTGCCAGCAGTCCGACCTCCGGGACTAGCCCACACAATGAGCAGTTCTTC.